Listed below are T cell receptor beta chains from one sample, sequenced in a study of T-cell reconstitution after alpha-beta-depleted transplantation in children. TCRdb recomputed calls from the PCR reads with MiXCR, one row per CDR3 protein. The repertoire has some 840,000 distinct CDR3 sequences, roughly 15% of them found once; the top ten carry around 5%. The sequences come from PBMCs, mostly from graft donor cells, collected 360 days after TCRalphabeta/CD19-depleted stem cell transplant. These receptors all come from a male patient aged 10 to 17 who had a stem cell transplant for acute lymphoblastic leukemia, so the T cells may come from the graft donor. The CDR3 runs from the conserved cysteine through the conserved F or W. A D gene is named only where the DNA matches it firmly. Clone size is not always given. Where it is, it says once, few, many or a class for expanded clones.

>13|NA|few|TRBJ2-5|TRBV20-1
CSARGHFQETQYF
TGCAGTGCTAGGGGACACTTCCAAGAGACCCAGTACTTC
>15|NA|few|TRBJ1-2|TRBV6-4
CASSAGHSANYGYTF
TGTGCCAGCAGCGCGGGACACTCGGCCAACTATGGCTACACCTTC
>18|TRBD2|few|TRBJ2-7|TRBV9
CASSVGDDRLARSGEQYF
TGTGCCAGCAGCGTAGGGGATGACAGACTAGCGAGGTCGGGAGAGCAGTACTTC
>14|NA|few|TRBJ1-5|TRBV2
CASSDLSSNQPQHF
TGTGCCAGCAGTGATCTATCTAGCAATCAGCCCCAGCATTTT
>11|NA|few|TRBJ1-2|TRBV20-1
CSARGDYGYTF
TGCAGTGCTAGAGGAGATTATGGCTACACCTTC
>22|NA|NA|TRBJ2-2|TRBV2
CASSEDPWTGLATSSNTGELFF
TGTGCCAGCAGTGAAGATCCCTGGACAGGGTTGGCGACTAGCAGTAACACCGGGGAGCTGTTTTTT
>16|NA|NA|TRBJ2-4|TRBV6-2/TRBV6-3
CASRNPGVEAKNIQYF
TGTGCCAGCAGGAACCCAGGGGTGGAGGCCAAAAACATTCAGTACTTC
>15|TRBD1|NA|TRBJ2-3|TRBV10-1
CASSEWGTGLNTQYF
TGCGCCAGCAGTGAGTGGGGGACAGGGTTGAATACGCAGTATTTT
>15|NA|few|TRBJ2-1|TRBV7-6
CASSLVWDTGSEQFF
TGTGCCAGCAGCTTAGTTTGGGACACCGGTAGTGAGCAGTTCTTC
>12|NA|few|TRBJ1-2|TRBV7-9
CASSSLYYGYTF
TGTGCCAGCAGCTCGCTTTATTATGGCTACACCTTC
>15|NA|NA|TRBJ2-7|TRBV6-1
CASTMGRQITGEQYF
TGTGCCAGCACAATGGGTAGGCAGATTACTGGGGAGCAGTACTTC